These 15 T cell receptor beta chains originate from one sample sequenced in a study of blood T cell repertoires in COVID-19. The table came from immunoSEQ multiplex PCR; TCRdb's copy has only in-frame clones and leaves some out. The profile shows about 430,000 clones, around nine tenths of them singletons. Sequences were obtained from PBMCs or T cells enriched from blood (not recorded which). These receptors were taken from a woman aged 18-30 years who had been exposed to COVID-19.

The chain carries TRBV18 and TRBJ1-5, with a weak D call TRBD1 (5 bases). Between the trimmed V and J ends, which lost 6 bases and 7 bases, there was a span of 13 bases. The CDR3 runs to 13 residues. Germline-derived CDR1 and CDR2 are KGHSH and LQKENI. CDR3 in DNA: TGTGCCAGCTCGGGGGGAGGGGAACAGCCCCAGCATTTT. As protein: CASSGGGEQPQHF.

CDR3 protein: CASSSDRGTDTQYF. The CDR3 nucleotides are TGTGCCAGCAGCTCGGACAGGGGAACGGATACGCAGTATTTT. The chain carries TRBV7-2 and TRBJ2-3, with 9 positions matching TRBD1. The CDR3 runs to 14 residues. The germline V gene has CDR1 SGHTA and CDR2 FQGNSA. The V and J ends lost 4 bases and 6 bases, in that order; junction bases with no gene match: 5.

The chain combines TRBV24-1 with TRBJ2-7; 9 bases are shared with TRBD1. Germline CDR1 KGHDR, CDR2 SFDVKD. The CDR3 consists of 15 residues. V shed 5 bases, J shed 3 bases, and the junction held 7 bases outside the gene matches. DNA for the CDR3: TGTGCCACCAGTGCCTCCGGGACAGGGTTCTACGAGCAGTACTTC. It codes for CATSASGTGFYEQYF.

This CDR3 reads CASSQSHEQFF. The CDR3, as DNA: TGCGCCAGCTCACAGTCTCATGAGCAGTTCTTC. The chain recombines TRBV4-1 with TRBJ2-1; D not certain. Germline V gene lookup returns CDR1 MGHRA and CDR2 YSYEKL. Trimming removed 8 bases from V and 8 bases from J, with 10 bases in between. The CDR3 has 11 amino acids.

The rearrangement joins TRBV7-2 to TRBJ1-3; 8 bases match TRBD1. V dropped 5 bases and J dropped 2; count of bases not matched to a gene: 8. Per the germline V gene, CDR1 is SGHTA and CDR2 is FQGNSA. The length of the CDR3 is 16 residues. The CDR3 bases are TGTGCCAGCAGCCCAGGACAGGGACTCACTGGAAACACCATATATTTT. This gives the protein CASSPGQGLTGNTIYF.

The sample holds a few counts of this clone. The chain uses TRBV27 and TRBJ1-2; 7 bases align to TRBD1. Germline V gene data show CDR1 as MNHEY and CDR2 as SMNVEV (reference sequence). Trimming took 6 bases from V and 10 from J; bases not matched to a gene: 14. The CDR3 is 14 amino acids. The CDR3 DNA reads as TGTGCCAGCAGCCCCTCCGACAGGGCCCCGCTCTACACCTTC. Its protein is CASSPSDRAPLYTF.

This clone is a singleton in its sample. The chain carries TRBV4-2 and TRBJ2-7; 10 bases match TRBD2. Germline V CDR1 and CDR2: LGHNA, YNFKEQ. V lost 0 bases to trimming and J lost 6 bases; unmatched junction nucleotides: 2. This CDR3 comprises 14 residues. CDR3 sequence (DNA): TGTGCCAGCAGCCAAGATAGCGGGAGGACCGAGCAGTACTTC. This encodes CASSQDSGRTEQYF.

The rearrangement uses TRBV18 and TRBJ2-6; possibly TRBD2 for D (5 bases). Trimming left V 3 bases short and J 0 bases short, with 15 bases between. Germline V lookup: CDR1 KGHSH, CDR2 LQKENI. The CDR3 is 18 residues long. This CDR3 is CASSPLARALSGANVLTF. The CDR3 DNA follows: TGTGCCAGCTCACCTTTAGCGAGGGCCCTCTCTGGGGCCAACGTCCTGACTTTC.

The chain combines TRBV5-1 with TRBJ2-3; D is unclear. V dropped 2 bases and J dropped 4 bases, with 8 bases sitting between them. This CDR3 spans 13 amino acids. Germline V lookup: CDR1 SGHRS, CDR2 YFSETQ. The DNA for the CDR3 is TGCGCCAGCAGCTTCCTAGGCCCAGATACGCAGTATTTT. Protein: CASSFLGPDTQYF.

The chain employs TRBV19 and TRBJ2-7; 7 nucleotides match TRBD1. This CDR3 region has 12 residues. Looked up from germline, CDR1 is LNHDA and CDR2 is SQIVND (reference sequence). V trimming: 4 bases; J trimming: 5 bases; junction bases outside the gene matches: 2. CDR3 sequence reads: CASSNTGDEQYF. The CDR3 DNA reads TGTGCCAGTAGTAACACAGGGGACGAGCAGTACTTC.

The genes are TRBV19 and TRBJ2-7, with 7 bases identical to TRBD1. The V gene's germline CDR1 is LNHDA and CDR2 SQIVND (reference sequence). V lost 5 bases and J lost 5; bases outside the gene matches: 9. The CDR3 length is 14 residues. CDR3 region: CASSVGRGRNEQYF. In nucleotides, the CDR3 is TGTGCCAGTAGTGTCGGAAGGGGGCGGAACGAGCAGTACTTC.

The V gene is TRBV18, the J gene TRBJ2-1; TRBD1 matches at 11 bases. Trimming cost V 3 bases and J 6 bases; bases outside gene matches: 4. Germline-derived CDR1 and CDR2 are KGHSH and LQKENI. CDR3 length equals 15 residues. CDR3 DNA: TGTGCCAGCTCACCCTTAGGGACAGGGGGCAATGAGCAGTTCTTC. Its translation is CASSPLGTGGNEQFF.

The J gene is TRBJ2-5, the V gene TRBV4-1; the D gene is possibly TRBD2 (5 bases). Trimming cost V 0 bases and J 3 bases, with 20 bases left between them. This CDR3 contains 18 residues. CDR1 MGHRA and CDR2 YSYEKL come from the germline V gene. The chain's CDR3 is CASSQDVPGSGGEETQYF. For the CDR3, the DNA is TGCGCCAGCAGCCAAGATGTACCCGGAAGCGGAGGCGAAGAGACCCAGTACTTC.

This chain joins TRBV6-4 and TRBJ1-2, with D unclear. This CDR3 has 14 amino acids. The germline CDR1 and CDR2 sequences are MRHNA and SNTAGT. V lost 10 bases, J lost 2 bases, and 17 bases lay in between. CDR3 residues: CAIRRGVTNYGYTF. CDR3 DNA sequence: TGTGCCATCCGTCGAGGTGTAACCAACTATGGCTACACCTTC.

This chain joins TRBV19 and TRBJ2-7; 15 nucleotides match TRBD2. The germline V gene encodes CDR1 LNHDA and CDR2 SQIVND (reference sequence). V shed 4 bases and J 10 bases; nucleotides not matched to a gene: 2. This CDR3 has 13 residues. CDR3 protein: CASSTGLAGGQYF. The CDR3 region has the DNA TGTGCCAGTAGTACGGGACTAGCGGGAGGACAGTACTTC.